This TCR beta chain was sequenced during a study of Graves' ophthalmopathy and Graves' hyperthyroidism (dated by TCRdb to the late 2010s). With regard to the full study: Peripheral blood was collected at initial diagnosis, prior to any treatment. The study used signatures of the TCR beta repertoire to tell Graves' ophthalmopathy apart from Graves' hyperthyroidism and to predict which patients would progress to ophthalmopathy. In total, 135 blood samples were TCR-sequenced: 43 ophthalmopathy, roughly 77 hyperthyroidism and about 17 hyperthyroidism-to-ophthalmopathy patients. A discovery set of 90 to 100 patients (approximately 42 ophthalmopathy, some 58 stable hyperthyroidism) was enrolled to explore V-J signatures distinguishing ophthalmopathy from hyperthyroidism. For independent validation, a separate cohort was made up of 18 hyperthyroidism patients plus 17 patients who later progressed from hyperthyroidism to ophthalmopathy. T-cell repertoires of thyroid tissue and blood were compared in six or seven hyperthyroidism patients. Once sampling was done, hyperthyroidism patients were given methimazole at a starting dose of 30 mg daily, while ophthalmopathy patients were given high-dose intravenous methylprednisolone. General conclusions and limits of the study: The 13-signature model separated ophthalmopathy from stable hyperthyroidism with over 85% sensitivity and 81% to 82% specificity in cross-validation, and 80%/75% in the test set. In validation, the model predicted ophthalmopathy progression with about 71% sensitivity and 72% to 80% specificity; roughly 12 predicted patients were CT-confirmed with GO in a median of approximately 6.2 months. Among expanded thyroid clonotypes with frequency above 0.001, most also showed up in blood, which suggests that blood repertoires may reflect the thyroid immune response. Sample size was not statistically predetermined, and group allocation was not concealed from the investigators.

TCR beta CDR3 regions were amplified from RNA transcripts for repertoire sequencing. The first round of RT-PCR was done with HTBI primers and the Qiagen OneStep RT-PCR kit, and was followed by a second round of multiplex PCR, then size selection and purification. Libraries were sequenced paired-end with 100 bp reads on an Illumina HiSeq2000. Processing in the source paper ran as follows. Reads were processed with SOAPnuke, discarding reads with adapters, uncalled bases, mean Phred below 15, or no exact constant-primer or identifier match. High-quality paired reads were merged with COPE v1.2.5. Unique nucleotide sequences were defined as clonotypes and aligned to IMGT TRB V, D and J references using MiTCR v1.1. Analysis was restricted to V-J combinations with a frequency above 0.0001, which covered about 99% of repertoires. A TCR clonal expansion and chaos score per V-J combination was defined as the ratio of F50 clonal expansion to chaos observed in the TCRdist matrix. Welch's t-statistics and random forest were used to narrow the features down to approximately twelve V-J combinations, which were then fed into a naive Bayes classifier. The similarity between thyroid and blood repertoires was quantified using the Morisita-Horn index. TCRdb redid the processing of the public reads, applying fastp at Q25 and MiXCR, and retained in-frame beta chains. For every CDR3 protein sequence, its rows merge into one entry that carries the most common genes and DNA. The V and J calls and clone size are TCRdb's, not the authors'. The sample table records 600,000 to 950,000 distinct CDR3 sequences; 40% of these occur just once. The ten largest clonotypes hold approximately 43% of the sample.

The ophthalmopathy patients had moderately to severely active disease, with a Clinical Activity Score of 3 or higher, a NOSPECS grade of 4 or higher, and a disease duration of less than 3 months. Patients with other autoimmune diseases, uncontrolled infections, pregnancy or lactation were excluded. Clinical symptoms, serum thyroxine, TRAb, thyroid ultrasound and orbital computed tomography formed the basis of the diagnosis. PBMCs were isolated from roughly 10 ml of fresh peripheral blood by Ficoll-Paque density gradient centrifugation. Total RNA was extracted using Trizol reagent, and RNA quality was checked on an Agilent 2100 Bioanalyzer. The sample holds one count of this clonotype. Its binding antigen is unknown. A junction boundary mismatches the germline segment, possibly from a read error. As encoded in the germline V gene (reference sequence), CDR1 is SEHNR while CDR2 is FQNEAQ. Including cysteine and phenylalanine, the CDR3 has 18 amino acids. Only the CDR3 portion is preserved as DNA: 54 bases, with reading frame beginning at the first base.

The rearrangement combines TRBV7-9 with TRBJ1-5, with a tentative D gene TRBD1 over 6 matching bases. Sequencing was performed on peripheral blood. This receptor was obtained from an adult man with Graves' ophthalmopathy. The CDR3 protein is CVSSLGGAVEYSNQPQHF. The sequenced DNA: TGTGTCAGCAGCCTAGGGGGGGCCGTGGAGTATAGCAATCAGCCCCAGCATTTT.